The subject of this entry is one T cell receptor beta chain. Antigen: not known. V dropped 4 bases and J dropped 2 bases, with 6 bases sitting between them. This CDR3 spans 12 amino acids. Germline V gene sequence: CDR1 SNHLY, CDR2 FYNNEI. This entry belongs to a study of OX40 agonist ivuxolimab in advanced cancers. Method: immunoSEQ multiplex PCR; TCRdb's copy keeps in-frame clones and lacks some. The sample lists around 51,000 clones, over 75% seen once, with around 2% in the top ten. Study-wide results and limits: At 0.1 to 3.0 mg/kg and by week 6, clonal expansion occurred in CD4+ and CD8+ blood T cells.

The TCR comes from an adult with an advanced solid tumor such as melanoma, head and neck, liver or kidney cancer. Source: CD4+ or CD8+ T cells sorted from blood, taken in a trial of the OX40 agonist ivuxolimab. This chain joins TRBV2 and TRBJ2-7; D ambiguous. The CDR3 DNA follows: TGTGCCAGCAGTGGGGGTACCTACGAGCAGTACTTC. Its protein is CASSGGTYEQYF.